The rows below give T cell receptor beta chains drawn from one sample of a study of cytomegalovirus exposure and HLA in healthy donors. TCRdb's copy holds only in-frame clones and misses some; the assay was immunoSEQ multiplex PCR. The sample has tens of thousands of clones, approximately 80% seen once. Sequencing input: PBMCs. The receptors here all came from a man aged 35 to 55 in good health and CMV-seronegative. The CDR3 runs from the conserved cysteine through the conserved F or W. The order of the fields is V gene, D gene, J gene, clone size, CDR3 protein, CDR3 DNA. A D gene is named only where the DNA matches it firmly. Clone size is not always given. Where it is, it says once, few, many or a class for expanded clones.

TRBV19	NA	TRBJ1-5	NA	CASSIKPTLQPQHF	TGTGCCAGTAGTATTAAGCCCACCCTTCAGCCCCAGCATTTT
TRBV5-8	TRBD2	TRBJ2-2	NA	CASSYGLAGINTGELFF	TGTGCCAGCAGCTACGGACTAGCGGGGATCAACACCGGGGAGCTGTTTTTT
TRBV19	TRBD1	TRBJ2-5	once	CASSGGGQLQETQYF	TGTGCCAGTAGCGGTGGGGGACAGCTCCAAGAGACCCAGTACTTC
TRBV6-5	TRBD2	TRBJ2-1	NA	CASSPAGVGEQFF	TGTGCCAGCAGCCCGGCGGGGGTCGGTGAGCAGTTCTTC
TRBV25-1	NA	TRBJ2-1	NA	CASSEPLAGNEQFF	TGTGCCAGCAGTGAACCCCTCGCGGGGAATGAGCAGTTCTTC
TRBV30	NA	TRBJ2-7	once	CAWSVTFPRGLSYEQYF	TGTGCCTGGAGTGTGACTTTTCCCCGAGGATTATCCTACGAGCAGTACTTC
TRBV7-2	NA	TRBJ1-1	NA	CASSLGLGQIEAFF	TGTGCCAGCAGCTTAGGTCTGGGACAAATTGAAGCTTTCTTT
TRBV9	TRBD1	TRBJ1-3	NA	CASSVADRTLTGNTIYF	TGTGCCAGCAGCGTAGCGGACAGGACCTTAACTGGAAACACCATATATTTT
TRBV7-9	NA	TRBJ2-3	NA	CASSFDIGTDTQYF	TGTGCCAGCAGCTTTGATATAGGCACAGATACGCAGTATTTT
TRBV6-6	NA	TRBJ1-6	NA	CASSTPTRGKGSPLHF	TGTGCCAGCAGTACCCCTACCCGGGGGAAGGGTTCACCCCTCCACTTT
TRBV7-6	NA	TRBJ2-7	NA	CASSLAPGEYEQYF	TGTGCCAGCAGCTTAGCGCCCGGGGAATACGAGCAGTACTTC
TRBV19	NA	TRBJ1-2	NA	CASSIRTGTNYGYTF	TGTGCCAGTAGTATCCGAACAGGTACTAACTATGGCTACACCTTC
TRBV9	NA	TRBJ1-5	NA	CASSVAMETSDQPQHF	TGTGCCAGCAGCGTAGCAATGGAAACGAGCGATCAGCCCCAGCATTTT
TRBV6-5	NA	TRBJ2-3	NA	CASSYPGVDTQYF	TGTGCCAGCAGTTACCCGGGGGTAGATACGCAGTATTTT
TRBV7-9	NA	TRBJ1-2	NA	CASSLEGYGYTF	TGTGCCAGCAGCCTCGAGGGTTATGGCTACACCTTC
TRBV12-5	NA	TRBJ1-5	NA	CASGLVRGHQPQHF	TGTGCTAGTGGTTTGGTAAGGGGCCATCAGCCCCAGCATTTT
TRBV11-2	TRBD1	TRBJ1-2	NA	CASSLVATGNYGYTF	TGTGCCAGCAGCTTAGTCGCGACAGGGAACTATGGCTACACCTTC
TRBV15	TRBD2	TRBJ2-1	NA	CATANSGTRYYNEQFF	TGTGCCACCGCCAATTCCGGGACTAGGTACTACAATGAGCAGTTCTTC
TRBV7-8	NA	TRBJ2-5	NA	CASSPGSTRETQYF	TGTGCCAGCAGCCCGGGGTCCACCCGCGAGACCCAGTACTTC
TRBV28	TRBD1	TRBJ2-1	NA	CASSRQGVRGNEQFF	TGTGCCAGCAGTCGACAGGGGGTTAGGGGCAATGAGCAGTTCTTC
TRBV4-3	NA	TRBJ2-4	once	CASSPGLLNIQYF	TGCGCCAGCAGCCCGGGACTGCTAAACATTCAGTACTTC
TRBV11-2	NA	TRBJ2-7	once	CASSLVRGTEGYEQYF	TGTGCCAGCAGCTTAGTCAGGGGGACTGAGGGCTACGAGCAGTACTTC
TRBV5-6	NA	TRBJ2-5	NA	CASSGDFAGAQETQYF	TGTGCCAGCAGCGGAGACTTCGCGGGGGCGCAAGAGACCCAGTACTTC
TRBV27	NA	TRBJ1-1	NA	CASMPGANTEAFF	TGTGCCAGCATGCCCGGAGCGAACACTGAAGCTTTCTTT
TRBV6-1	TRBD2	TRBJ2-2	NA	CAISLAGNTGELFF	TGTGCCATCTCACTAGCGGGGAACACCGGGGAGCTGTTTTTT
TRBV14	NA	TRBJ2-7	NA	CASSPLQGLTGEQYF	TGTGCCAGCAGCCCACTACAGGGTCTGACGGGAGAGCAGTACTTC
TRBV11-3	TRBD1	TRBJ2-4	NA	CASSVTGGIQYF	TGTGCCAGCAGCGTTACAGGGGGGATTCAGTACTTC
TRBV28	TRBD1	TRBJ2-1	NA	CASSATGVEENEQFF	TGTGCCAGCAGTGCGACAGGGGTGGAAGAAAATGAGCAGTTCTTC
TRBV11-2	NA	TRBJ1-2	NA	CASGLQGLMNGYTF	TGTGCCAGCGGGCTACAGGGTCTGATGAATGGCTACACCTTC
TRBV6-5	TRBD2	TRBJ2-1	NA	CASSIRGGRHNEQFF	TGTGCCAGCAGCATCCGGGGGGGGCGTCACAATGAGCAGTTCTTC
TRBV2	TRBD2	TRBJ2-5	NA	CASSLRLAGDQETQYF	TGTGCCAGCAGTTTACGACTAGCGGGGGACCAAGAGACCCAGTACTTC
TRBV18	TRBD1	TRBJ1-3	NA	CASSLRDSSGNTIYF	TGTGCCAGCTCATTGCGGGACAGCTCTGGAAACACCATATATTTT
TRBV6-1	TRBD2	TRBJ2-1	NA	CASSEELAGLSSYNEQFF	TGTGCCAGCAGTGAAGAACTAGCGGGCTTGAGCTCCTACAATGAGCAGTTCTTC
TRBV11-2	NA	TRBJ1-5	NA	CASSQDTGINQPQHF	TGTGCCAGCAGCCAAGATACAGGGATCAATCAGCCCCAGCATTTT
TRBV30	NA	TRBJ1-5	NA	CAWSGGDQPQHF	TGTGCCTGGAGTGGGGGGGATCAGCCCCAGCATTTT